The T cell receptor beta chain described here comes from a study of T cells in Graves' hyperthyroidism and ophthalmopathy. Whole-study findings and limits: Blood samples included most of the expanded thyroid clonotypes exceeding 0.001.

In this sample, this clonotype turned up many times. No antigen is known for it. RNA transcripts yielded amplified TCR beta CDR3 regions. The study used the HTBI primer set for a first-round RT-PCR of the TCR CDR3. MiXCR, applied by TCRdb to the multiplex PCR reads, yields one record per CDR3 protein. The sample has about 660,000 distinct CDR3 sequences, about 45% seen once. The trim removed 4 bases at V and 6 bases at J, leaving 6 bases unmatched. Germline CDR1 and CDR2: DFQATT and SNEGSKA (reference sequence). The CDR3 sequence is 13 residues long. The receptor's source is an adult man with Graves' disease, either hyperthyroidism or ophthalmopathy (not recorded which). Sequencing was performed on peripheral blood or thyroid tissue (not recorded which). The V gene is TRBV20-1, the J gene TRBJ2-7; 10 nucleotides align to TRBD2. This CDR3 reads CSATSGRAIEQYF. CDR3 nucleotides: TGCAGTGCTACGAGCGGGAGGGCGATCGAGCAGTACTTC.